A selection of T cell receptor beta chains follows, all from one sample in a study of control samples from healthy donors and cancer patients. Repertoires were generated with immunoSEQ multiplex PCR, while TCRdb's copy carries only in-frame clones and drops some. Of over 85,000 clones in the sample, around 92% were seen once. The sample taken for sequencing was blood. These receptors were taken from a woman younger than 30 in good health. The CDR3 runs from the conserved cysteine through the conserved F or W. Fields, in order: clone size, D gene, J gene, V gene, CDR3 length, CDR3 protein, CDR3 DNA. D genes are given only for firm matches. Size tells how often a clone was seen (once, few, many) or the class of an expanded clone, and some rows leave it out.

>.|TRBD1|TRBJ1-1|TRBV9|16
CASSVEATGANTEAFF
TGTGCCAGCAGCGTAGAGGCGACAGGGGCAAACACTGAAGCTTTCTTT
>.|.|TRBJ2-2|TRBV6-6|12
CASRTKTGELFF
TGTGCCAGCAGGACGAAGACCGGGGAGCTGTTTTTT
>.|TRBD1|TRBJ1-6|TRBV30|14
CAWHTGVGNSPLHF
TGTGCCTGGCATACAGGGGTAGGTAATTCACCCCTCCACTTT
>.|.|TRBJ1-4|TRBV19|15
CASSIDGTAGEKLFF
TGTGCCAGTAGTATAGATGGGACCGCCGGGGAAAAACTGTTTTTT
>.|.|TRBJ2-2|TRBV6-2/TRBV6-3|15
CASSYSLRPTGELFF
TGTGCCAGCAGTTACTCATTACGACCCACCGGGGAGCTGTTTTTT
>.|.|TRBJ2-3|TRBV5-1|14
CASSLGSYTDTQYF
TGCGCCAGCAGCTTGGGCAGTTACACAGATACGCAGTATTTT
>once|.|TRBJ2-3|TRBV19|12
CASSGVLDTQYF
TGTGCCAGTAGTGGGGTGTTGGATACGCAGTATTTT
>.|TRBD1|TRBJ1-5|TRBV18|11
CASSRDREVHF
TGTGCCAGCTCACGGGACAGGGAAGTGCATTTT
>medium-sized|.|TRBJ1-2|TRBV6-2/TRBV6-3|13
CASSSQDNYGYTF
TGTGCCAGCAGTTCACAGGATAACTATGGCTACACCTTC
>.|.|TRBJ1-1|TRBV10-2|12
CASSESPFEAFF
TGCGCCAGCAGTGAGTCGCCGTTTGAAGCTTTCTTT
>.|.|TRBJ2-3|TRBV7-3|13
CASSLISADTQYF
TGTGCCAGCAGCTTAATATCGGCAGATACGCAGTATTTT
>.|TRBD2|TRBJ2-1|TRBV29-1|19
CSVEGGFGRGLHSYNEQFF
TGCAGCGTTGAAGGCGGTTTTGGGAGGGGACTTCACTCCTACAATGAGCAGTTCTTC
>.|.|TRBJ2-3|TRBV6-4|14
CASSVAVGADTQYF
TGTGCCAGCAGTGTGGCGGTGGGGGCAGATACGCAGTATTTT
>.|.|TRBJ1-2|TRBV27|16
CASSLFPTNPNYGYTF
TGTGCCAGCAGTTTATTTCCCACAAATCCTAACTATGGCTACACCTTC
>.|.|TRBJ2-2|TRBV2|15
CASSGGDHAPGELFF
TGTGCCAGCAGTGGCGGTGATCATGCTCCCGGGGAGCTGTTTTTT
>.|TRBD1|TRBJ1-6|TRBV28|17
CASGHSRTGSLRSPLHF
TGTGCCAGCGGCCATTCCCGGACAGGGTCCTTGAGGTCACCCCTCCACTTT
>.|.|TRBJ2-3|TRBV27|16
CASSPIDRPGTDTQYF
TGTGCCAGCAGTCCGATCGACAGGCCGGGCACAGATACGCAGTATTTT
>.|TRBD1|TRBJ2-7|TRBV6-5|15
CASSPHRTGIVEQYF
TGTGCCAGCAGTCCCCACCGGACAGGGATCGTCGAGCAGTACTTC
>.|.|TRBJ1-5|TRBV3-1/TRBV3-2|14
CASSQGTGNQPQHF
TGTGCCAGCAGCCAAGGGACAGGCAATCAGCCCCAGCATTTT
>once|.|TRBJ1-3|TRBV12-3/TRBV12-4|13
CASSGTSGNTIYF
TGTGCCAGCAGTGGGACCTCTGGAAACACCATATATTTT
>.|.|TRBJ1-5|TRBV6-2/TRBV6-3|15
CASSYPRDGSQPQHF
TGTGCCAGCAGTTACCCGAGGGACGGGAGTCAGCCCCAGCATTTT
>.|.|TRBJ1-2|TRBV30|13
CAWSVQTGYGYTF
TGTGCCTGGAGTGTACAGACAGGCTATGGCTACACCTTC
>.|.|TRBJ1-3|TRBV18|14
CASSQQEGGNTIYF
TGTGCCAGCTCACAACAGGAGGGTGGAAACACCATATATTTT
>.|.|TRBJ2-2|TRBV24-1|16
CATSDLRQANTGELFF
TGTGCCACCAGTGATTTAAGGCAAGCAAACACCGGGGAGCTGTTTTTT
>.|.|TRBJ1-5|TRBV19|14
CASRGEGMNQPQHF
TGTGCCAGTAGGGGGGAGGGAATGAATCAGCCCCAGCATTTT
>.|.|TRBJ1-1|TRBV6-2/TRBV6-3|11
CASSQGTEAFF
TGTGCCAGCAGTCAGGGGACTGAAGCTTTCTTT
>.|.|TRBJ1-1|TRBV6-4|14
CASSEEQENTEAFF
TGTGCCAGCAGTGAAGAACAAGAGAACACTGAAGCTTTCTTT
>.|TRBD2|TRBJ2-7|TRBV19|16
CASSIGWASGSYEQYF
TGTGCCAGTAGTATAGGTTGGGCTAGCGGGAGCTACGAGCAGTACTTC
>.|.|TRBJ2-7|TRBV28|13
CASIPPGSYEQYF
TGTGCCAGCATCCCCCCCGGGTCATACGAGCAGTACTTC
>.|.|TRBJ2-3|TRBV6-4|13
CASSSGSTDTQYF
TGTGCCAGCAGTAGCGGTAGCACAGATACGCAGTATTTT
>.|.|TRBJ1-2|TRBV28|12
CASCGQYNGYTF
TGTGCCAGCTGCGGACAGTATAATGGCTACACCTTC
>.|.|TRBJ2-7|TRBV7-8|17
CASSLPDRSPPSYEQYF
TGTGCCAGCAGCTTACCCGACAGATCTCCCCCGAGCTACGAGCAGTACTTC
>once|.|TRBJ2-7|TRBV28|15
CASSLEPGTRYEQYF
TGTGCCAGCAGTTTAGAGCCCGGGACGCGCTACGAGCAGTACTTC
>.|.|TRBJ2-7|TRBV6-5|12
CATWTVSYEQYF
TGTGCCACTTGGACAGTTTCCTACGAGCAGTACTTC
>once|.|TRBJ2-7|TRBV7-6|16
CASSPIDSFSSGEQYF
TGTGCCAGCAGCCCGATCGACTCTTTTTCCTCGGGAGAGCAGTACTTC
>.|.|TRBJ2-2|TRBV14|15
CASSQVRGPSGELFF
TGTGCCAGCAGCCAAGTTCGGGGACCCTCCGGGGAGCTGTTTTTT
>.|TRBD1|TRBJ1-3|TRBV11-3|13
CASTGTGRNTIYF
TGTGCCAGCACCGGGACAGGGAGGAACACCATATATTTT
>.|.|TRBJ1-1|TRBV19|13
CASRTATNTEAFF
TGTGCCAGTCGGACAGCCACGAACACTGAAGCTTTCTTT
>.|TRBD1|TRBJ1-5|TRBV6-6|18
CASSLLQGGGYSNQPQHF
TGTGCCAGCAGTCTCCTACAGGGGGGAGGTTATAGCAATCAGCCCCAGCATTTT
>.|TRBD1|TRBJ2-5|TRBV5-1|15
CASSFTGTGEETQYF
TGCGCCAGCAGCTTCACCGGGACAGGGGAAGAGACCCAGTACTTC
>.|.|TRBJ2-3|TRBV10-1|12
CASSTGPDTQYF
TGCGCCAGCAGTACCGGGCCAGATACGCAGTATTTT
>.|.|TRBJ2-7|TRBV10-1|14
CASSRDLSSYEQYF
TGCGCCAGTTCCCGGGACTTGAGCTCCTACGAGCAGTACTTC
>.|.|TRBJ1-5|TRBV19|13
CATAWAFNQPQHF
TGTGCCACCGCCTGGGCGTTCAATCAGCCCCAGCATTTT
>.|.|TRBJ1-1|TRBV5-5|14
CASSSSLVFTEAFF
TGTGCCAGCAGCTCGTCACTGGTTTTCACTGAAGCTTTCTTT
>once|.|TRBJ1-1|TRBV5-4|14
CASSLEVANTEAFF
TGTGCCAGCAGCTTGGAGGTAGCGAACACTGAAGCTTTCTTT
>.|.|TRBJ1-2|TRBV9|11
CASSRGLGYTF
TGTGCCAGCTCGCGGGGATTAGGCTACACCTTC
>.|.|TRBJ2-3|TRBV5-1|16
CASSLGRAASTDTQYF
TGCGCCAGCAGCTTGGGTCGGGCAGCTAGCACAGATACGCAGTATTTT
>once|TRBD2|TRBJ2-7|TRBV27|15
CASSFTSGSIYEQYF
TGTGCCAGCAGTTTTACCAGCGGGAGTATTTACGAGCAGTACTTC
>.|TRBD1|TRBJ1-5|TRBV18|14
CASSQGQLNQPQHF
TGTGCCAGCTCACAGGGACAGCTCAATCAGCCCCAGCATTTT
>.|.|TRBJ2-3|TRBV9|14
CASSVYSGGDTQYF
TGTGCCAGCAGCGTTTACAGCGGAGGAGATACGCAGTATTTT
>.|.|TRBJ1-1|TRBV6-5|13
CASSYSLNTEAFF
TGTGCCAGCAGTTACTCCCTGAACACTGAAGCTTTCTTT